This note documents a single TCR beta chain sequence. What it binds is not known. Assay: immunoSEQ multiplex PCR; the TCRdb copy retains only in-frame clones and omits some. The repertoire consists of about 110,000 clones, with approximately 94% occurring once and the leading ten covering roughly 0.67%. The donors formed part of the roughly 120-subject validation cohort, distinct from the roughly 600-subject first cohort. V shed 4 bases and J shed 2 bases, with 15 bases lying between them. Germline V CDR1 and CDR2: SGHRS, YFSETQ. The CDR3 sequence is 15 residues long. The data stem from a study of cytomegalovirus exposure and HLA in healthy donors. Broader study findings: It was about 150 TCR beta chains that were listed as cytomegalovirus-associated. Reports showed the classifier diagnosing cytomegalovirus status with high specificity and sensitivity. The study found most TCR sequences rare, yet found some public TCRs in many donors.

This clonotype was obtained from a woman aged 18 to 35 in good health and CMV-seronegative. This chain uses TRBV5-1 with TRBJ1-1, with D maybe TRBD1 (5 bases). The sample comprised PBMCs. CDR3 in amino acids: CASSLNQGGNTEAFF. The CDR3 region has the DNA TGCGCCAGCAGCCTAAATCAGGGAGGTAACACTGAAGCTTTCTTT.